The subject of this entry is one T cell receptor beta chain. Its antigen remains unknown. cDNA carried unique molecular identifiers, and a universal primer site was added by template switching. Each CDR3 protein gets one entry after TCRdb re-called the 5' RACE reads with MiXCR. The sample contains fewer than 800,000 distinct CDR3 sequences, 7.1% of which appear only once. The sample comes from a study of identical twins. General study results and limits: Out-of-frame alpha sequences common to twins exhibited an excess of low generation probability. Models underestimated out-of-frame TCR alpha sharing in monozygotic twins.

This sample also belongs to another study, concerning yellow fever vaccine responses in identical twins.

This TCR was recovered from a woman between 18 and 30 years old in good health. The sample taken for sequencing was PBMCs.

The CDR3: CSASLAGIRQETQYF. CDR3 coding DNA: TGCAGTGCCAGTCTAGCGGGGATCAGACAAGAGACCCAGTACTTC. This rearrangement joins TRBV20-1 to TRBJ2-5; TRBD2 aligns across 9 bases. Germline assignment: CDR1 DFQATT and CDR2 SNEGSKA (reference sequence). This CDR3 is built from 15 residues. The junction had 10 bases not matched to a gene; V was cut back by 6 bases and J by 2 bases.